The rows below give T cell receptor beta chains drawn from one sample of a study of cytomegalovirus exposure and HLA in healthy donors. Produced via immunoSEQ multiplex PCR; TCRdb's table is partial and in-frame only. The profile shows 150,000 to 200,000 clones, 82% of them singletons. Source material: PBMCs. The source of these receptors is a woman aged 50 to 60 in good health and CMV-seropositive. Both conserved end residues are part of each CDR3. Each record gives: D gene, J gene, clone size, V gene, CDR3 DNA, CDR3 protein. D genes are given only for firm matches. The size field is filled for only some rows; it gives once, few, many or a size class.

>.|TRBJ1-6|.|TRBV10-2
TGCGCCAGCAGTGAGACAGGGTATAATTCACCCCTCCACTTT
CASSETGYNSPLHF
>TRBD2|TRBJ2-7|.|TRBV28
TGTGCCAGCAGTTTATTTACCAGCGGGAGGGACGAGCAGTACTTC
CASSLFTSGRDEQYF
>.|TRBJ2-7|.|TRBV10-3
TGTGCCATCCAAAAGGCGGCCGTATACGAGCAGTACTTC
CAIQKAAVYEQYF
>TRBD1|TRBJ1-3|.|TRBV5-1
TGCGCCAGCAGCTGGGGACAGAGCTCTGGAAACACCATATATTTT
CASSWGQSSGNTIYF
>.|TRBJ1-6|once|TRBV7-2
TGTGCCAGCAGCCTCGGACAGCTTCAAGGACCCCTCCACTTT
CASSLGQLQGPLHF
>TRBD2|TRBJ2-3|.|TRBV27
TGTGCCAGCAGGATCGAGGCTAGCGGGAGCGGAGATACGCAGTATTTT
CASRIEASGSGDTQYF
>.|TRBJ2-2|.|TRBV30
TGTGCCTGGACAATTAACACCGGGGAGCTGTTTTTT
CAWTINTGELFF
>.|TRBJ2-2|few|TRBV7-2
TGTGCCAGCAGCTTATTACAGGGAGTAGCCGGGGAGCTGTTTTTT
CASSLLQGVAGELFF
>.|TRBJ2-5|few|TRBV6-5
TGTGCCAGCGGGCGGGACCTACAAGAGGCCCAGTACTTC
CASGRDLQEAQYF
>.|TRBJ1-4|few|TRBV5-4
TGTGCCAGCAGCTTGCGCGAGAGTGAAAAACTGTTTTTT
CASSLRESEKLFF
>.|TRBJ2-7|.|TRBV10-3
TGTGCCATCAGAGGAGACTCCTACGAGCAGTACTTC
CAIRGDSYEQYF
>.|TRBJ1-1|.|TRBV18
TGTGCCAGCTCTTCGGACACTGAAGCTTTCTTT
CASSSDTEAFF
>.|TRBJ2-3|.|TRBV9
TGTGCCAGCAGCGTAGTGAGCTCAGATACGCAGTATTTT
CASSVVSSDTQYF
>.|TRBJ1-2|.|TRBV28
TGTGCCAGCAGTTTCCATCCTCAGGGGTGGGACTATGGCTACACCTTC
CASSFHPQGWDYGYTF
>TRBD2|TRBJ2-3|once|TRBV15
TGTGCCACCAGCACCTTAGCGGGAGTTGCGGGTACGCAGTATTTT
CATSTLAGVAGTQYF
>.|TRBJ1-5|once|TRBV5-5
TGTGCCAGCAGCCCGGGGGGGGGCCGGCCCCAGCATTTT
CASSPGGGRPQHF
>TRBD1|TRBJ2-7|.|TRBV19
TGTGCCAGTAGTAACCGGGACAGCAGCTCCTACGAGCAGTACTTC
CASSNRDSSSYEQYF
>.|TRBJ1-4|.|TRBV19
TGTGCCAGTAGTTTCAGTGCAACTAATGAAAAACTGTTTTTT
CASSFSATNEKLFF
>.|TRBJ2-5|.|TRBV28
TGTGCCAGCAGTTTACGCGGGTGGTTCCAAGAGACCCAGTACTTC
CASSLRGWFQETQYF
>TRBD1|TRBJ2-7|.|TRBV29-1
TGCAGCGTCGGGACAGGGGTGAACGAGCAGTACTTC
CSVGTGVNEQYF
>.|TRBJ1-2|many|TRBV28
TGTGCCAGCAGTTTATTTGGCAGGGTCGGCTACACCTTC
CASSLFGRVGYTF
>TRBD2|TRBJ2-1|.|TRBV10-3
TGTGCCATCAGTGACCGGACTAGCGAACGGAATGAGCAGTTCTTC
CAISDRTSERNEQFF
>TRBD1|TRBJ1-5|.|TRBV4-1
TGCGCCAGCAGCCAGGCTTTACCGGGCCGACAGGGTCTATATAGCAATCAGCCCCAGCATTTT
CASSQALPGRQGLYSNQPQHF
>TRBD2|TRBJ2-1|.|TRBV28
TGTGCCAGCAGTTTTCGAGGGAGGGACTTGGGGAATGAGCAGTTCTTC
CASSFRGRDLGNEQFF
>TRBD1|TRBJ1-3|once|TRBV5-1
TGCGCCAGCAGTTACAGGGGAGGAGGGATCTCTGGAAACACCATATATTTT
CASSYRGGGISGNTIYF
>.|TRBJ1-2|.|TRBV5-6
TGTGCCAGCAGCGGGCTTTCGACTAACTATGGCTACACCTTC
CASSGLSTNYGYTF
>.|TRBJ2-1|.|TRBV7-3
TGTGCCAGCAGCTTAAACCGGGTCAATGAGCAGTTCTTC
CASSLNRVNEQFF
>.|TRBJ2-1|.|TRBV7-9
TGTGCCAGCCACTTTGGGCGGGCGACCTACAATGAGCAGTTCTTC
CASHFGRATYNEQFF
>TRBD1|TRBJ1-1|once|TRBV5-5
TGTGCCAGCAGCTTGAGGGACAGTTACCTTGAAGCTTTCTTT
CASSLRDSYLEAFF
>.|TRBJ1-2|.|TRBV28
TGTGCCAGCAGGACGGGAGGGTATGGCTACACCTTC
CASRTGGYGYTF
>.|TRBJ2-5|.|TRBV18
TGTGCCAGCTCCCAGGCTAACCAAGAGACCCAGTACTTC
CASSQANQETQYF
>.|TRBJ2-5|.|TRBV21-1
TGTGCCAGATCCGACATCCAAGAGACCCAGTACTTC
CARSDIQETQYF
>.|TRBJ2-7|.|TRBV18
TGTGCCAGCTCACACGAGGAGGGTAAGAAGTCCTTC
CASSHEEGKKSF
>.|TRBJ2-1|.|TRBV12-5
TGTGCTAGTGGTCCACCCGCGGGCGGGGACAATGAGCAGTTCTTC
CASGPPAGGDNEQFF
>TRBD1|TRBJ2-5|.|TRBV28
TGTGCCAGCAGTTTAGGGGGACAGCAAGAGACCCAGTACTTC
CASSLGGQQETQYF
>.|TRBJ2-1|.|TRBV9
TGTGCCAGCAGCAGTAGCGCCTCCTCCTACAATGAGCAGTTCTTC
CASSSSASSYNEQFF
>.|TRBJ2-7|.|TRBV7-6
TGTGCCAGCAGCTTACAGGTCCCCTTCTACGAGCAGTACTTC
CASSLQVPFYEQYF
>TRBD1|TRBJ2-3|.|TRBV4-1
TGCGCCAGCAGCCTGGGTAGGACAGGGGGCACAGATACGCAGTATTTT
CASSLGRTGGTDTQYF
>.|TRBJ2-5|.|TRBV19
TGTGCCAGTAGGTTTAGGGAAGCGGTCCAAGAGACCCAGTACTTC
CASRFREAVQETQYF
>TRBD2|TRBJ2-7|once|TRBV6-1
TGTGCCGGCGGGGGGGTGGGGGCGCCCCACGAGCAGTACTTC
CAGGGVGAPHEQYF
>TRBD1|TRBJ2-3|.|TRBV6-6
TGTGCCAGCAGTTACTCAAGGGGGCAGACAGATACGCAGTATTTT
CASSYSRGQTDTQYF
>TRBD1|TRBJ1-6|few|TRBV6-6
TGTGCCAGCACCAACAGGGGGAAAGATTCACCCCTCCACTTT
CASTNRGKDSPLHF
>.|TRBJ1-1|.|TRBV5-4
TGTGCCAGCAGCTTGGGGGGGTCGCAGGGGCTGGTGGCTCGAGCTTTCTTT
CASSLGGSQGLVARAFF
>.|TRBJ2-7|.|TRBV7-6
TGTGCCAGCAGCTTAGTAGGTCTCGACAACGAGCAGTACTTC
CASSLVGLDNEQYF
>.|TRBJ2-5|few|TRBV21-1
TGTGCCAGCAGCAATCCCGGACTAGCGGGGGACCAAGAGACCCAGTACTTC
CASSNPGLAGDQETQYF
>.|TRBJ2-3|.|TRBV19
TGTGCCACCTACCCGACAGTTGCGAGCACAGATACGCAGTATTTT
CATYPTVASTDTQYF
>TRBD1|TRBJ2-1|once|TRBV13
TGTGCCAGCCAGACCGGGACAGGGGATGATGAGCAGTTCTTC
CASQTGTGDDEQFF
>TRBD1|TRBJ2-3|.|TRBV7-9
TGTGCCAGCAGCATGGGACAGGGGTTTGGAGATACGCAGTATTTT
CASSMGQGFGDTQYF
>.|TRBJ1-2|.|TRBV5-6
TGTGCCAGCAGCTTTGACAGCCATCTCGCTAACTATGGCTACACCTTC
CASSFDSHLANYGYTF
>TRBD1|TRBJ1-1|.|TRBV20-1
TGCAGTGCTACAGGGGGCACTGAAGCTTTCTTT
CSATGGTEAFF